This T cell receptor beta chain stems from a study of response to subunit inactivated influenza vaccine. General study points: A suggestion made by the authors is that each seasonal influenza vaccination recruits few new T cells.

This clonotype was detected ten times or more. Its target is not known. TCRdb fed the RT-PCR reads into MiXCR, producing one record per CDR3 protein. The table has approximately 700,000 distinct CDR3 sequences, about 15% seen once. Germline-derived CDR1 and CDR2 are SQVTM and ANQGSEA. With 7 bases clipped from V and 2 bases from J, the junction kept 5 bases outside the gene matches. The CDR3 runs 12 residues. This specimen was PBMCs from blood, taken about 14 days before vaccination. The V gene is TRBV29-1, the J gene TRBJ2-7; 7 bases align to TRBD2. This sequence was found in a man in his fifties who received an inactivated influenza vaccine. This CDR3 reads CSGNREAYEQYF. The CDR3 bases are TGCAGCGGGAACCGGGAGGCCTACGAGCAGTACTTC.